The next 6 T cell receptor beta chains were all read from a single sample in a study of blood T cells in healthy people across ages. It was with a sample-barcoded 5' primer and a J-beta primer mix that a second PCR of about 6 to 12 cycles was run. TCRdb fed the 5' RACE reads into MiXCR, producing one record per CDR3 protein. The sample holds 600,000 to 850,000 distinct CDR3 sequences; approximately 39% are singletons and the top ten take roughly 20%. The sequencing sample was made of blood. These receptors all come from a woman aged 55-75 years in good health.

The CDR3 spells CASSRLAAGYNEQFF. The CDR3 DNA reads TGTGCCAGCAGCAGACTAGCCGCGGGATACAATGAGCAGTTCTTC. The V gene is TRBV6-5, the J gene TRBJ2-1, with 7 bases that match TRBD2. J lost 4 bases, V lost 6 bases, and 9 bases had no gene match. This CDR3 has 15 amino acids. Per germline, CDR1 MNHEY and CDR2 SVGAGI.

This chain joins TRBV19 and TRBJ2-5, with TRBD1 matching 8 bases. The DNA end is more similar to TRBJ2-7, so the J call may be wrong. The germline CDR1 and CDR2 sequences are LNHDA and SQIVND (reference sequence). The CDR3 runs to 14 residues. The chain's CDR3 is CASTKRGQEDEQYF. The CDR3 region has the DNA TGTGCCAGTACAAAAAGGGGACAGGAGGACGAGCAGTACTTC.

The J gene is TRBJ2-2, the V gene TRBV20-1; D remains unclear. This CDR3 spans 13 amino acids. Deletions cut 1 base from V and 9 bases from J, with 12 bases between. Germline V gives CDR1 DFQATT, CDR2 SNEGSKA (reference sequence). This CDR3 is CSARVIARRELFF. In DNA, the CDR3 is TGCAGTGCTAGAGTGATTGCCCGCCGGGAGCTGTTTTTT.

The rearrangement uses TRBV6-2 or TRBV6-3 and TRBJ2-3; D could derive from TRBD1 or TRBD2 (6 bases each). The CDR3 totals 16 residues. The germline V gene encodes CDR1 MNHEY and CDR2 SVGEGT. The ends were cut back, 1 base at V and 3 bases at J, with 14 bases in the middle. The CDR3 coding sequence is TGTGCCAGCAGTTACTTCGGGGGCACGGGGACAGATACGCAGTATTTT. Encoded protein: CASSYFGGTGTDTQYF.

The sample holds a few counts of this clonotype. The chain combines TRBV12-3 or TRBV12-4 with TRBJ2-3; 8 nucleotides line up with TRBD1. This CDR3 is 15 amino acids long. After removal of 3 bases from V and 1 base from J, the junction contained 3 bases not matched to a gene. This CDR3 reads CASSLATGGTDTQYF. DNA of the CDR3: TGTGCCAGCAGTTTGGCGACAGGGGGCACAGATACGCAGTATTTT.

As DNA, the CDR3 is TGTGCCACCAGTGATTTGCGGGACTCTATGGATACGCAGTATTTT. This gives the protein CATSDLRDSMDTQYF. J is TRBJ2-3 and V is TRBV24-1; possibly TRBD2 for D (6 bases). Trimming took 0 bases from V and 6 from J, leaving 12 bases between them. From germline, CDR1 is KGHDR and CDR2 SFDVKD. There are 15 residues in the CDR3.